This T cell receptor beta chain was recovered during a study of T cells in Graves' hyperthyroidism and ophthalmopathy. What was amplified from RNA transcripts were TCR beta CDR3 regions. The study used the HTBI primer set for a first-round RT-PCR of the TCR CDR3. TCRdb called the multiplex PCR reads again in MiXCR, with one record for every CDR3 protein. In the table there are about 720,000 distinct CDR3 sequences, about 16% of which are singletons. Concerning this clonotype itself: At one end the junction does not follow the germline gene, possibly because of a read error.

The CDR3 is 13 amino acids. Germline V lookup: CDR1 SSHAT, CDR2 FNYEAQ (reference sequence). This sequence was found in a young man with Graves' hyperthyroidism. The sequenced sample consisted of blood. The chain employs TRBV7-7 and TRBJ2-1; maybe TRBD2 (5 bases). CDR3 in DNA: TGTGCCAGCAGCTTTAAGACGGGGAATGAGCAGTCCTTC. Protein: CASSFKTGNEQSF.